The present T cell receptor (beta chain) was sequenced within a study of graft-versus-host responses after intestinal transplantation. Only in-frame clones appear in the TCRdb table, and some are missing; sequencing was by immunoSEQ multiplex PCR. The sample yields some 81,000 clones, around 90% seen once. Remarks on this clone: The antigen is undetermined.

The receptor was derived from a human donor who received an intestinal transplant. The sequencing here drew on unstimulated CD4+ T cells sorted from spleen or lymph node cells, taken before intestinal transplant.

The CDR3 spells CASSSHQGVGQETQYF. For the CDR3, the DNA is TGTGCCAGCAGTTCGCACCAGGGGGTAGGCCAAGAGACCCAGTACTTC. V is TRBV28 and J is TRBJ2-5; 7 nucleotides align to TRBD1. V lost 4 bases and J lost 1; bases outside the gene matches: 9. Germline CDR1 is MDHEN and CDR2 is SYDVKM. The CDR3 has 16 amino acids.